A selection of T cell receptor beta chains follows, all from one sample in a study of cytomegalovirus exposure and HLA in healthy donors. Measured with immunoSEQ multiplex PCR; TCRdb has only the in-frame clones, and not every one. The sample lists more than 95,000 clones, under 20% occurring once. The sample consisted of PBMCs. The receptor source for this set is a female donor in good health and CMV-seropositive. CDR3s include the opening cysteine and the closing phenylalanine or tryptophan. D genes are given only for firm matches. The listing skips clone size in some rows; elsewhere it reads once, few, many or a size class.

V: TRBV7-2; size: few; J: TRBJ2-3; D: TRBD2; CDR3: CASNVLAGAPLHTDTQYF; DNA: TGTGCCAGCAACGTACTAGCGGGGGCCCCGCTCCACACAGATACGCAGTATTTT
V: TRBV4-1; size: NA; J: TRBJ2-7; D: TRBD2; CDR3: CASSPLAANSYEQYF; DNA: TGCGCCAGCAGCCCCCTAGCGGCTAATAGCTACGAGCAGTACTTC
V: TRBV27; size: few; J: TRBJ1-2; D: TRBD1; CDR3: CASGGTAYDRANYGYTF; DNA: TGTGCCAGCGGGGGGACAGCCTACGATCGGGCTAACTATGGCTACACCTTC
V: TRBV19; size: few; J: TRBJ1-5; D: NA; CDR3: CASKRGGGRKNSNQPQHF; DNA: TGTGCCAGTAAGCGAGGAGGAGGACGGAAGAATAGCAATCAGCCCCAGCATTTT
V: TRBV2; size: NA; J: TRBJ1-1; D: NA; CDR3: CASKPTRRDTEAFF; DNA: TGTGCCAGCAAACCTACCCGGAGGGACACTGAAGCTTTCTTT
V: TRBV19; size: NA; J: TRBJ2-3; D: TRBD1; CDR3: CASRKTGATDTQYF; DNA: TGTGCCAGTAGAAAGACAGGGGCGACAGATACGCAGTATTTT
V: TRBV4-1; size: NA; J: TRBJ1-3; D: NA; CDR3: CASSQEPRLGDTIYF; DNA: TGCGCCAGCAGCCAAGAACCCAGGCTAGGGGACACCATATATTTT
V: TRBV28; size: few; J: TRBJ1-1; D: TRBD1; CDR3: CASNSGQGDTEAFF; DNA: TGTGCCAGCAACTCGGGACAGGGGGACACTGAAGCTTTCTTT
V: TRBV6-5; size: NA; J: TRBJ2-7; D: NA; CDR3: CASSYSQGPLSYEQYF; DNA: TGTGCCAGCAGTTACTCGCAGGGCCCGCTATCCTACGAGCAGTACTTC
V: TRBV30; size: few; J: TRBJ2-3; D: TRBD2; CDR3: CAWSTGAGAGGGTDTQYF; DNA: TGTGCCTGGAGTACGGGGGCAGGAGCGGGAGGAGGGACAGATACGCAGTATTTT
V: TRBV4-2; size: few; J: TRBJ2-1; D: TRBD2; CDR3: CASSQLAGGPVYEQFF; DNA: TGTGCCAGCAGCCAACTGGCGGGAGGGCCTGTCTATGAGCAGTTCTTC
V: TRBV19; size: few; J: TRBJ1-5; D: NA; CDR3: CASSIANRVNQPQHF; DNA: TGTGCCAGTAGTATAGCGAACAGGGTCAATCAGCCCCAGCATTTT
V: TRBV5-1; size: few; J: TRBJ2-7; D: NA; CDR3: CASSSFNEQYF; DNA: TGCGCCAGCAGCTCGTTTAACGAGCAGTACTTC
V: TRBV10-3; size: NA; J: TRBJ1-5; D: NA; CDR3: CAISDEGSNQPQHF; DNA: TGTGCCATCAGTGACGAGGGTAGCAATCAGCCCCAGCATTTT
V: TRBV27; size: NA; J: TRBJ2-3; D: NA; CDR3: CASSPLLETDTQYF; DNA: TGTGCCAGCAGTCCCCTTCTAGAGACAGATACGCAGTATTTT
V: TRBV6-5; size: NA; J: TRBJ2-5; D: NA; CDR3: CASSYLGEETQYF; DNA: TGTGCCAGCAGTTACTTGGGAGAGGAGACCCAGTACTTC
V: TRBV6-5; size: few; J: TRBJ2-1; D: TRBD2; CDR3: CASSSLAGGPINEQFF; DNA: TGTGCCAGCAGTTCCCTAGCGGGAGGGCCGATCAATGAGCAGTTCTTC
V: TRBV27; size: few; J: TRBJ2-1; D: TRBD2; CDR3: CASSLWTSWDRISSEQFF; DNA: TGTGCCAGCAGTTTGTGGACTAGCTGGGATCGTATTTCGAGTGAGCAGTTCTTC
V: TRBV28; size: NA; J: TRBJ2-4; D: NA; CDR3: CASSGDIQYF; DNA: TGTGCCAGCAGCGGGGACATTCAGTACTTC
V: TRBV19; size: few; J: TRBJ2-5; D: NA; CDR3: CASSIPRRGKVGETQYF; DNA: TGTGCCAGTAGTATTCCTCGAAGAGGGAAGGTCGGGGAGACCCAGTACTTC
V: TRBV2; size: NA; J: TRBJ2-7; D: TRBD2; CDR3: CASSVLAGVRGEQYF; DNA: TGTGCCAGCAGTGTACTAGCGGGAGTGAGGGGGGAGCAGTACTTC
V: TRBV19; size: NA; J: TRBJ2-4; D: TRBD2; CDR3: CASSLGRGVNIQYF; DNA: TGTGCCAGTAGCCTGGGGAGGGGAGTAAACATTCAGTACTTC
V: TRBV2; size: few; J: TRBJ1-2; D: NA; CDR3: CASRVAGVSEGYTF; DNA: TGTGCCAGCAGGGTGGCAGGGGTATCAGAAGGCTACACCTTC
V: TRBV6-6; size: NA; J: TRBJ2-5; D: NA; CDR3: CASSREETQYF; DNA: TGTGCCAGCAGCCGCGAAGAGACCCAGTACTTC
V: TRBV4-3; size: few; J: TRBJ2-2; D: NA; CDR3: CASSLSNGWGDTGELFF; DNA: TGCGCCAGCAGCCTATCTAATGGTTGGGGAGACACCGGGGAGCTGTTTTTT
V: TRBV11-2; size: NA; J: TRBJ2-7; D: TRBD1; CDR3: CASSLVGTGDYEQYF; DNA: TGTGCCAGCAGCTTAGTAGGCACAGGGGACTACGAGCAGTACTTC
V: TRBV2; size: NA; J: TRBJ2-7; D: NA; CDR3: CASRKDGTLEQYF; DNA: TGTGCCAGCAGGAAGGATGGGACTCTCGAGCAGTACTTC
V: TRBV15; size: few; J: TRBJ2-5; D: TRBD1; CDR3: CATSSGQGHVTQYF; DNA: TGTGCCACCAGCTCGGGACAGGGACATGTGACCCAGTACTTC
V: TRBV30; size: few; J: TRBJ1-1; D: TRBD1; CDR3: CAWSYLGTGRTEAFF; DNA: TGTGCCTGGAGCTACCTCGGGACAGGGCGGACTGAAGCTTTCTTT
V: TRBV10-2; size: NA; J: TRBJ1-4; D: NA; CDR3: CASSVDRNNEKLFF; DNA: TGCGCCAGCAGTGTCGACAGAAATAATGAAAAACTGTTTTTT
V: TRBV5-1; size: NA; J: TRBJ2-7; D: TRBD2; CDR3: CASSPRTSGGYEQYF; DNA: TGCGCCAGCAGCCCGCGGACTAGCGGGGGTTACGAGCAGTACTTC
V: TRBV25-1; size: few; J: TRBJ2-3; D: TRBD2; CDR3: CASSEGVGRGTDTQYF; DNA: TGTGCCAGCAGTGAGGGCGTAGGGAGGGGCACAGATACGCAGTATTTT
V: TRBV2; size: NA; J: TRBJ1-2; D: NA; CDR3: CASSRSTSRDYGYTF; DNA: TGTGCCAGCAGCCGAAGCACTAGTCGGGACTATGGCTACACCTTC
V: TRBV29-1; size: few; J: TRBJ2-7; D: TRBD1; CDR3: CSVKPTGHEQYF; DNA: TGCAGCGTTAAGCCGACAGGGCATGAGCAGTACTTC
V: TRBV27; size: few; J: TRBJ2-7; D: NA; CDR3: CASSLSRDYEQYF; DNA: TGTGCCAGCAGTTTATCCAGGGACTACGAGCAGTACTTC
V: TRBV18; size: few; J: TRBJ1-5; D: NA; CDR3: CASSQDSSNQPQHF; DNA: TGTGCCAGCTCACAGGACAGCAGCAATCAGCCCCAGCATTTT
V: TRBV28; size: few; J: TRBJ2-7; D: TRBD1; CDR3: CASSSLPGTGDYEQYF; DNA: TGTGCCAGCAGTTCCCTCCCTGGGACAGGGGACTACGAGCAGTACTTC
V: TRBV5-1; size: many; J: TRBJ2-1; D: NA; CDR3: CASSLSGDTYNEQFF; DNA: TGCGCCAGCAGCTTGTCGGGGGATACCTACAATGAGCAGTTCTTC
V: TRBV28; size: few; J: TRBJ1-4; D: TRBD1; CDR3: CASRGKMGTESNEKLFF; DNA: TGTGCCAGCAGGGGGAAAATGGGGACAGAGTCTAATGAAAAACTGTTTTTT
V: TRBV27; size: few; J: TRBJ2-1; D: TRBD1; CDR3: CASSFQGAYEQFF; DNA: TGTGCCAGCAGTTTCCAGGGGGCCTATGAGCAGTTCTTC
V: TRBV6-1; size: NA; J: TRBJ2-7; D: NA; CDR3: CASSEQRRQGGEQYF; DNA: TGTGCCAGCAGTGAACAGAGGAGGCAGGGGGGCGAGCAGTACTTC
V: TRBV6-5; size: NA; J: TRBJ2-7; D: NA; CDR3: CASRRAGSYEQYF; DNA: TGTGCCAGCAGACGCGCCGGGTCCTACGAGCAGTACTTC
V: TRBV18; size: NA; J: TRBJ1-1; D: TRBD1; CDR3: CASSPGTAGEAFF; DNA: TGTGCCAGCTCACCAGGGACAGCCGGGGAAGCTTTCTTT
V: TRBV27; size: NA; J: TRBJ2-7; D: NA; CDR3: CASSLLGGPSSYEQYF; DNA: TGTGCCAGCAGTTTATTGGGCGGGCCGAGCTCCTACGAGCAGTACTTC